This passage covers 22 T cell receptor beta chains from one sample sequenced in a study of identical twins. TCRdb called the 5' RACE reads again in MiXCR, with one record for every CDR3 protein. The table shows a few hundred thousand distinct CDR3 sequences, with 9% occurring only once. The sample taken for sequencing was naive T cells sorted from blood. All receptors come from a woman aged 50 to 60 in good health.

This chain links TRBV20-1 with TRBJ2-1; 13 nucleotides match TRBD2. Germline CDR1 is DFQATT and CDR2 is SNEGSKA (reference sequence). The CDR3 sequence is 15 residues long. V was clipped by 3 bases and J by 8 bases; unmatched bases: 7. CDR3 protein: CSARATSGRAYEQFF. DNA of the CDR3: TGCAGTGCTAGGGCCACTAGCGGGAGGGCCTATGAGCAGTTCTTC.

This clonotype has just a few counts. This chain connects TRBV27 to TRBJ1-1, with D unresolved. The CDR3 is 14 amino acids. The germline CDR1 and CDR2 sequences are MNHEY and SMNVEV (reference sequence). Deletions cut 3 bases from V and 1 base from J, with 9 bases between. CDR3 in DNA: TGTGCCAGCAGTTTGGTCGTAGGGAACACTGAAGCTTTCTTT. Amino acids: CASSLVVGNTEAFF.

The J gene is TRBJ2-7, the V gene TRBV15; 10 bases line up with TRBD2. The V segment lost 5 bases and the J segment 5 bases; nucleotides outside the gene matches: 3. The germline V gene encodes CDR1 LNHNV and CDR2 YYDKDF (reference sequence). This CDR3 comprises 13 residues. The CDR3 spells CATSPGLANEQYF. The CDR3 region has the DNA TGTGCCACCAGCCCGGGACTAGCGAACGAGCAGTACTTC.

This rearrangement joins TRBV5-1 to TRBJ2-2, with D unclear. V lost 3 bases and J 0 bases, leaving 9 bases between the germline ends. This CDR3 region has 15 residues. Germline V gene lookup returns CDR1 SGHRS and CDR2 YFSETQ. CDR3 nucleotides: TGCGCCAGCAGCTCCTCCCAGACGAACACCGGGGAGCTGTTTTTT. This encodes CASSSSQTNTGELFF.

This clonotype was counted a few times. This chain links TRBV12-3 or TRBV12-4 with TRBJ2-2, with 7 bases fitting TRBD2. CDR3 length: 15 amino acids. V lost 8 bases and J lost 5; bases outside the gene matches: 11. This chain's CDR3 is CASALWGRVTGELFF. As DNA, the CDR3 is TGTGCCAGCGCCCTTTGGGGGAGGGTAACCGGGGAGCTGTTTTTT.

This clonotype was counted many times. V gene TRBV7-9 combines with J gene TRBJ1-1, with D maybe TRBD1 (6 bases). CDR1 is SEHNR, CDR2 FQNEAQ, per germline (reference sequence). The V end lost 5 bases, the J end lost 1 base, and 8 bases lay between the germline ends. This CDR3 has 13 residues. Written as DNA, the CDR3 is TGTGCCAGCAGCAAGGGGGGGAACACTGAAGCTTTCTTT. It translates to CASSKGGNTEAFF.

The chain's CDR3 is CASSPRPLEQYF. CDR3 DNA: TGTGCCAGCAGTCCACGGCCCTTAGAGCAGTACTTC. The J gene is TRBJ2-7, the V gene TRBV12-3 or TRBV12-4; D remains ambiguous. This CDR3 contains 12 residues. V lost 5 bases and J 7 bases, leaving 12 bases between the germline ends.

This clonotype occurred a few times. CDR3 region: CSARRRGDTEAFF. For the CDR3, the DNA is TGCAGTGCTAGACGCAGGGGAGATACTGAAGCTTTCTTT. The V and J genes are TRBV20-1 and TRBJ1-1; perhaps TRBD1 as D (6 bases). V gave up 2 bases and J gave up 5 bases, with 12 bases separating them. From germline, CDR1 is DFQATT and CDR2 SNEGSKA (reference sequence). The CDR3 extends over 13 amino acids.

This clonotype occurred a few times. The rearrangement links TRBV29-1 to TRBJ2-2; D possibly matches TRBD1 or TRBD2 (6 bases each). Germline CDR1 is SQVTM and CDR2 is ANQGSEA. There are 17 residues in the CDR3. The ends were cut back, 4 bases at V and 0 bases at J, with 18 bases in the middle. The CDR3 region is CSVAGPHGGTNTGELFF. DNA for the CDR3: TGCAGCGTTGCCGGCCCGCACGGGGGCACGAACACCGGGGAGCTGTTTTTT.

This clonotype was seen a handful of times. This chain uses TRBV12-3 or TRBV12-4 with TRBJ2-1; TRBD1 matches 8 bases. The ends lost 2 bases at V and 5 bases at J; junction bases unmatched: 8. There are 16 residues in the CDR3. The CDR3 loop reads CASSLIPQGVNNEQFF. Written as DNA, the CDR3 is TGTGCCAGCAGTTTAATACCACAGGGGGTCAACAATGAGCAGTTCTTC.

This clonotype was detected many times. V usage is TRBV29-1 and J usage is TRBJ2-3, with TRBD2 matching 8 bases. After removal of 7 bases from V and 4 bases from J, the junction contained 10 bases not matched to a gene. The CDR3 is 14 residues long. Germline CDR1 is SQVTM and CDR2 is ANQGSEA. As DNA, the CDR3 is TGCAGCGCCCTGACGGGAGGGTCTGCAGATACGCAGTATTTT. The encoded protein is CSALTGGSADTQYF.

The sample holds a few counts of this clonotype. The chain's CDR3 is CASSQEQGRAEQFF. The CDR3 nucleotides read TGTGCCAGCAGCCAAGAACAGGGGAGAGCTGAGCAGTTCTTC. This rearrangement joins TRBV3-1 to TRBJ2-1; TRBD1 matches at 7 bases. The ends lost 0 bases at V and 9 bases at J; junction bases unmatched: 5. CDR1 and CDR2 from the germline V gene are LGHDT and YNNKEL (reference sequence). The CDR3 runs to 14 residues.

This clonotype came up many times. The V call is TRBV5-1, the J call TRBJ2-1; possibly TRBD1 or TRBD2 for D (5 bases each). Trimming removed 4 bases from V and 2 bases from J, with 13 bases in between. The CDR3 loop spans 15 amino acids. Per the germline V gene, CDR1 is SGHRS and CDR2 is YFSETQ. The CDR3 DNA sequence: TGCGCCAGCAGCCCACCGGGGCTAACCTACAATGAGCAGTTCTTC. Its translation: CASSPPGLTYNEQFF.

This clonotype was seen repeatedly, ten times or more. The chain joins TRBV12-3 or TRBV12-4 to TRBJ2-5; the D gene is possibly TRBD2 (6 bases). V lost 1 base and J 1 base, leaving 13 bases between the germline ends. This CDR3 is built from 16 residues. This CDR3 reads CASSLGAGTGQETQYF. The CDR3 DNA sequence: TGTGCCAGCAGTTTAGGTGCCGGGACTGGCCAAGAGACCCAGTACTTC.

This clonotype appeared many times. The chain is built from TRBV7-9 and TRBJ2-7; D unclear. CDR3 size: 13 residues. Trimming stripped 2 bases from V and 5 bases from J, with 10 bases between. Germline CDR1 is SEHNR and CDR2 is FQNEAQ (reference sequence). CDR3 nucleotides: TGTGCCAGCAGCTTATCCTCGGTAAACGAGCAGTACGTC. Translating it yields CASSLSSVNEQYV.

The J gene is TRBJ2-1, the V gene TRBV6-5, with 9 positions matching TRBD1. Germline loops: CDR1 MNHEY, CDR2 SVGAGI. The CDR3 totals 16 residues. V lost 5 bases to trimming and J lost 4 bases; unmatched junction nucleotides: 9. Here the CDR3 DNA reads TGTGCCAGCAGTCCTACCGGGACAGGGATATACAATGAGCAGTTCTTC. It specifies CASSPTGTGIYNEQFF.

Only one count was recorded for this clonotype. The chain joins TRBV29-1 to TRBJ2-7; 9 nucleotides agree with TRBD2. V was pared by 1 base and J by 5 bases, with 9 bases of the junction left unmatched. The CDR3 consists of 15 residues. The germline V gene has CDR1 SQVTM and CDR2 ANQGSEA. The CDR3 here is CSVEGGAGGPHEQYF. CDR3 coding DNA: TGCAGCGTTGAAGGAGGGGCGGGAGGGCCGCACGAGCAGTACTTC.

At least ten counts were recorded for this clonotype. This chain uses TRBV12-3 or TRBV12-4 with TRBJ1-3; D unresolved. This CDR3 is 15 amino acids long. V lost 5 bases to trimming and J lost 3 bases, with 14 bases between them. The CDR3 DNA is TGTGCCAGCAGTCCCACCGGTTCGGGTGGAAACACCATATATTTT. Translating it yields CASSPTGSGGNTIYF.

This clonotype came up many times. The chain combines TRBV5-1 with TRBJ2-1; 12 bases match TRBD2. With 7 bases clipped from V and 7 bases from J, the junction kept 6 bases outside the gene matches. Germline V gives CDR1 SGHRS, CDR2 YFSETQ. The CDR3 totals 14 residues. This CDR3 is CASGTSGRLNEQFF. CDR3 DNA sequence: TGCGCCAGCGGAACTAGCGGGAGGTTAAATGAGCAGTTCTTC.

V usage is TRBV11-3 and J usage is TRBJ2-1; TRBD2 matches at 11 bases. J gave up 8 bases and V 2 bases, and 17 bases lay outside the gene matches. Germline assignment: CDR1 SGHNT and CDR2 YENEEA. The CDR3 sequence is 19 residues long. CDR3 DNA sequence: TGTGCCAGCAGCTTACCGGAGACTAGCGGGAAAAGGGTTTTCGATGAGCAGTTCTTC. Translation: CASSLPETSGKRVFDEQFF.

This chain joins TRBV7-2 and TRBJ2-1; maybe TRBD1 (6 bases). Trimming left V 8 bases short and J 6 bases short, with 14 bases between. Per germline, CDR1 SGHTA and CDR2 FQGNSA. This CDR3 has 13 residues. The CDR3 coding sequence is TGTGCCAGCCGCAGGGACACAGCCAATGAGCAGTTCTTC. It is translated as CASRRDTANEQFF.

The genes are TRBV12-3 or TRBV12-4 and TRBJ2-7; a possible D gene is TRBD2 (5 bases). The CDR3 covers 13 residues. V lost 2 bases and J 5 bases, leaving 10 bases between the germline ends. This chain's CDR3 is CASSLSRDHEQYV. DNA for the CDR3: TGTGCCAGCAGTTTATCCCGGGATCACGAGCAGTACGTC.